The T cell receptor beta chain described here comes from a study of blood T cell repertoires in COVID-19. For the study at large: PBMCs, B-cell-depleted T cells, or T cells were the source of the cDNA or gDNA that made up the material.

The CDR3 consists of 15 residues. The J segment lost 2 bases and the V segment lost 6 bases, leaving 3 bases of the junction unmatched. Germline CDR1 reads MNHNY; CDR2 reads SVGAGI (reference sequence). In the study's own analysis: Researchers report that nucleated cell counts were estimated from reference gene primer amplification. Assay: immunoSEQ multiplex PCR; the TCRdb copy retains only in-frame clones and omits some. V, J and clone size are taken as reported in that table, and D and trimming were inferred from the DNA itself. This table has about 200,000 clones, about 90% appearing once. This clonotype was sampled from a woman between 50 and 59 years old with acute or convalescent COVID-19. The sample was peripheral blood. The chain carries TRBV6-6 and TRBJ2-1; the match to TRBD2 covers 11 bases. In DNA, the CDR3 is TGTGCCAGCAGCGAGACTAGCGGGACCTACAATGAGCAGTTCTTC. Protein: CASSETSGTYNEQFF.